This entry features one T cell receptor beta chain sequence. Antigen unknown. The entry originates in a study of cytomegalovirus exposure and HLA in healthy donors. Points from the study as a whole: Usually a TCR sequence was rare, but some public TCRs were found in many donors. The study recorded 150 to 200 TCR beta chains that were cytomegalovirus-associated. In vitro assays verified that a few CMV-associated chains recognized CMV antigens specifically.

Clones were sequenced by immunoSEQ multiplex PCR, and TCRdb holds only the in-frame ones, with some missing. The repertoire has 110,000 to 150,000 clones, roughly nine tenths of them found once; the top ten carry 9%. The validation cohort, a group of under 150 subjects, included the donors and was separate from the roughly 620-subject first cohort. The CDR3 sequence is 15 residues long. The junction had 5 bases not matched to a gene; V was cut back by 5 bases and J by 3 bases. Germline assignment: CDR1 MNHEY and CDR2 SMNVEV (reference sequence). The gene calls are TRBV27 and TRBJ2-7; TRBD2 matches at 12 bases. Sequenced input: PBMCs. The TCR originated in a woman between 18 and 29 years old in good health and CMV-seropositive. CDR3 loop: CASSGGLAGFYEQYF. The CDR3 region has the DNA TGTGCCAGCAGTGGCGGACTAGCGGGGTTCTACGAGCAGTACTTC.